Described below is a single TCR beta chain sequence and its context. This sample is drawn from a study of control samples from healthy donors and cancer patients. The CDR3 totals 14 residues. Per the germline V gene, CDR1 is MNHEY and CDR2 is SVGAGI. The V end was cut by 6 bases, the J end by 1 base, with 12 bases between. Produced via immunoSEQ multiplex PCR; TCRdb's table is partial and in-frame only. This table holds over 150,000 clones, around 92% found once. Sample: blood. This sequence joins TRBV6-5 and TRBJ1-1; D is unclear. This receptor was obtained from a middle-aged woman in good health. The CDR3 nucleotides read TGTGCCAGCAGGACCCCTTGGGAGAACACTGAAGCTTTCTTT. This codes for CASRTPWENTEAFF.